The 21 T cell receptor beta chains below were found in one sample sequenced in a study of early T cells in non-severe SARS-CoV-2 infection (dated by TCRdb to the early 2020s). The library was produced with 5' RACE. The data were produced on a NextSeq 500. TCRdb reprocessed the public reads (quality trimming at Q25 with fastp, clone calling with MiXCR) and kept in-frame beta chains. CDR3 protein sequences are deduplicated, and each keeps its most common genes and DNA. Present in this sample are 86,000 or so distinct CDR3 sequences, around 5.6% of which were seen just once. The biggest ten clones account for about 7.8% of the sample. Specimen: whole blood. The receptors were sampled from an adult who was a healthcare worker with PCR-confirmed SARS-CoV-2 infection or an uninfected control (not recorded which).

This clonotype occurred many times. The V gene is TRBV3-1, the J gene TRBJ2-1; 10 nucleotides line up with TRBD2. J lost 8 bases, V lost 2 bases, and 9 bases had no gene match. CDR1 is LGHDT, CDR2 YNNKEL, per germline (reference sequence). This CDR3 has 16 residues. The CDR3 sequence is CASSQQGPSGGDEQFF. CDR3 sequence (DNA): TGTGCCAGCAGCCAACAGGGGCCTAGCGGGGGTGATGAGCAGTTCTTC.

In its sample, this clonotype is large. The chain recombines TRBV5-4 with TRBJ1-2; no definite D call. V was trimmed by 4 bases and J by 3 bases, leaving 16 bases between them. In germline, CDR1 is SGHNT, CDR2 YYREEE (reference sequence). The CDR3 extends over 15 amino acids. CDR3 bases: TGTGCCAGCAGCCATAGGACGGGGATAGACTATGGCTACACCTTC. Its protein product is CASSHRTGIDYGYTF. Full variable domain (rest looked up from reference TRBV5-4 and TRBJ1-2): ETGVTQSPTHLIKTRGQQVTLRCSSQSGHNTVSWYQQALGQGPQFIFQYYREEENGRGNFPPRFSGLQFPNYSSELNVNALELDDSALYLCASSHRTGIDYGYTFGSGTRLTVV.

The chain uses TRBV6-5 and TRBJ1-1; D is undetermined. Germline CDR1 and CDR2: MNHEY and SVGAGI. The CDR3 sequence is 13 residues long. V shed 4 bases and J shed 1 base, with 7 bases lying between them. For the CDR3, the DNA is TGTGCCAGCAGTTCATGGACGAACACTGAAGCTTTCTTT. This sequence encodes CASSSWTNTEAFF.

This clonotype showed up just a few times. V and J are TRBV21-1 and TRBJ2-1; the D call in the table, TRBD1, was not verified against the DNA. TRBV21-1 is classified as a pseudogene. The CDR3 consists of 17 residues. The CDR3 bases are TGTGCCAGCAGCTCAGCATCCATAGCGGGGCGCCACAATGAGCAGTTCTTC. Its protein is CASSSASIAGRHNEQFF.

This clonotype was observed many times. The gene calls are TRBV6-1 and TRBJ1-1; D remains ambiguous. The CDR3 covers 14 residues. The germline V and J ends were trimmed by 2 bases and 0 bases, with 7 bases remaining between them. Per germline, CDR1 MNHNS and CDR2 SASEGT. CDR3 residues: CASSELRLNTEAFF. The CDR3 coding sequence is TGTGCCAGCAGTGAACTACGGTTGAACACTGAAGCTTTCTTT.

This clonotype was found a few times. CDR3 DNA: TGCGCCAGCAGCTTGGGAGGGGCGCTAGACGGTGAGCAGTTCTTC. Protein sequence: CASSLGGALDGEQFF. The V gene is TRBV5-1, the J gene TRBJ2-1; D may match TRBD1 or TRBD2 (5 bases each). With 0 bases removed from V and 9 bases from J, the gap between germline ends came to 16 bases. The V gene's germline CDR1 is SGHRS and CDR2 YFSETQ. The CDR3 totals 15 residues.

This clonotype was seen only a few times. The CDR3 loop is CASSTQVSGANVLTF. CDR3 sequence (DNA): TGTGCCAGCAGCACACAGGTCTCTGGGGCCAACGTCCTGACTTTC. J is TRBJ2-6 and V is TRBV7-9; D possibly corresponds to TRBD1 (5 bases). The CDR3 runs to 15 residues. Trimming removed 5 bases at V and 0 bases at J, with 8 bases between. CDR1 and CDR2 from the germline V gene are SEHNR and FQNEAQ (reference sequence).

This clonotype was detected only a few times. This sequence joins TRBV29-1 and TRBJ2-3, with D tentatively TRBD2 (7 bases). The germline V gene encodes CDR1 SQVTM and CDR2 ANQGSEA. Trimming removed 2 bases at V and 5 bases at J, with 14 bases between. The CDR3 consists of 14 residues. The CDR3 region has the DNA TGCAGCGTTGAATTGAAGGGGGGGATAGATACGCAGTATTTT. Translation gives CSVELKGGIDTQYF.

This clonotype was seen repeatedly, ten times or more. The rearrangement uses TRBV12-3 or TRBV12-4 and TRBJ1-5; D not certain. This CDR3 contains 15 residues. The V end lost 2 bases, the J end lost 4 bases, and 12 bases lay between the germline ends. The CDR3 spells CASSLRSRLNQPQHF. CDR3 bases: TGTGCCAGCAGTTTAAGGTCCAGACTAAATCAGCCCCAGCATTTT.

This clonotype was counted many times. This chain joins TRBV28 and TRBJ2-7; TRBD1 might be the D (6 bases). CDR1 is MDHEN, CDR2 SYDVKM, per germline. The V gene lost 6 bases and the J gene lost 1 base, with 25 bases spanning the gap. CDR3 size: 18 residues. Here the CDR3 reads CASSVPSLGANESYEQYF. CDR3 coding DNA: TGTGCCAGCAGCGTGCCCTCGTTGGGGGCGAATGAATCCTACGAGCAGTACTTC. The entire variable domain, with the rest obtained from reference TRBV28 and TRBJ2-7, is as follows: DVKVTQSSRYLVKRTGEKVFLECVQDMDHENMFWYRQDPGLGLRLIYFSYDVKMKEKGDIPEGYSVSREKKERFSLILESASTNQTSMYLCASSVPSLGANESYEQYFGPGTRLTVT.

The table lists this clonotype with a few counts. The genes are TRBV12-3 or TRBV12-4 and TRBJ1-5; 9 bases fit TRBD1. The CDR3 runs 15 residues. V was clipped by 4 bases and J by 2 bases; unmatched bases: 3. CDR3: CASSSRTGGNQPQHF. As DNA, the CDR3 is TGTGCCAGCAGTTCCAGGACAGGGGGCAATCAGCCCCAGCATTTT.

This clonotype was detected many times. One end of the junction varies from germline; a read error may be responsible. V is TRBV7-2 and J is TRBJ1-6, with TRBD1 identical over 11 bases. Germline V CDR1 and CDR2: SGHTA, FQGNSA. The CDR3 runs 16 residues. DNA for the CDR3: TGTGCCAGCAGCTCCGGGACAGGGGGTGAAAATTCACCCCTCCATTTT. Its translation: CASSSGTGGENSPLHF.

This clonotype was observed a few times. V is TRBV20-1 and J is TRBJ1-2, with TRBD1 identical over 8 bases. V shed 0 bases and J 0 bases; nucleotides not matched to a gene: 9. The CDR3 is made up of 17 amino acids. Germline assignment: CDR1 DFQATT and CDR2 SNEGSKA (reference sequence). The CDR3 nucleotides are TGCAGTGCTAGAGACTTCGTCGGACAGGGAGCTAACTATGGCTACACCTTC. Encoded protein: CSARDFVGQGANYGYTF.

The gene calls are TRBV28 and TRBJ1-2; no firm D call. The V gene lost 0 bases and the J gene lost 6 bases, with 8 bases spanning the gap. This CDR3 spans 13 amino acids. CDR1 is MDHEN and CDR2 is SYDVKM in the germline V gene. This chain's CDR3 is CASSLWADNGYTF. The CDR3 DNA reads TGTGCCAGCAGTTTATGGGCAGATAATGGCTACACCTTC.

The chain is built from TRBV7-9 and TRBJ2-7; tentatively, D is TRBD1 (5 bases). The germline V and J ends were trimmed by 0 bases and 6 bases, with 6 bases remaining between them. The V gene's germline CDR1 is SEHNR and CDR2 FQNEAQ (reference sequence). The CDR3 length is 12 residues. The CDR3 loop reads CASSLAGAEQYF. CDR3 in DNA: TGTGCCAGCAGCTTAGCAGGGGCCGAGCAGTACTTC. The whole variable domain, filled in from reference TRBV7-9 and TRBJ2-7, reads DTGVSQNPRHKITKRGQNVTFRCDPISEHNRLYWYRQTLGQGPEFLTYFQNEAQLEKSRLLSDRFSAERPKGSFSTLEIQRTEQGDSAMYLCASSLAGAEQYFGPGTRLTVT.

This clonotype was detected many times. The CDR3 protein is CASSSNGLSEQYF. The CDR3 DNA reads as TGTGCCAGCAGCTCAAACGGCCTCTCCGAGCAGTACTTC. The chain uses TRBV6-2 or TRBV6-3 and TRBJ2-7; D not resolved. CDR3 size: 13 residues. The V gene's germline CDR1 is MNHEY and CDR2 SVGEGT. Trimming removed 6 bases from V and 6 bases from J, with 15 bases in between.

The sample holds many counts of this clonotype. This chain links TRBV6-6 with TRBJ2-2; D is uncertain. V was clipped by 4 bases and J by 2 bases, with 5 bases between them. The CDR3 extends over 13 amino acids. Germline assignment: CDR1 MNHNY and CDR2 SVGAGI (reference sequence). The CDR3 reads CASSSTNTGELFF. The CDR3 DNA reads TGTGCCAGCAGTTCCACCAACACCGGGGAGCTGTTTTTT.

The sample holds a few counts of this clonotype. The chain carries TRBV7-9 and TRBJ2-5, with TRBD2 as a possible D gene (5 bases). The CDR3 is 10 residues long. V lost 11 bases and J lost 2, with 6 bases in between. Germline V lookup: CDR1 SEHNR, CDR2 FQNEAQ (reference sequence). The CDR3 loop reads CAAGQETQYF. Written as DNA, the CDR3 is TGTGCCGCGGGTCAAGAGACCCAGTACTTC.

This clonotype appeared many times. The J gene is TRBJ2-2, the V gene TRBV6-1, with TRBD1 identical over 9 bases. V gave up 7 bases and J gave up 5 bases; unmatched junction bases: 5. The CDR3 contains 14 residues. CDR1 and CDR2 from the germline V gene are MNHNS and SASEGT. DNA of the CDR3: TGTGCCAGCATTCCGGGACAGGGAACCGGGGAGCTGTTTTTT. It translates to CASIPGQGTGELFF.

This clonotype was counted ten times or more. CDR3: CASSRLDGGLEKLFF. For the CDR3, the DNA is TGTGCCAGCAGCCGATTGGATGGGGGTTTAGAAAAACTGTTTTTT. The rearrangement links TRBV6-5 to TRBJ1-4; D is possibly TRBD1 (5 bases). Germline CDR1 is MNHEY and CDR2 is SVGAGI. V was cut by 6 bases and J by 8 bases, with 19 bases left in between. CDR3 size: 15 residues.

The chain couples TRBV2 to TRBJ2-3; 7 nucleotides agree with TRBD1. The CDR3 length is 15 residues. CDR1 SNHLY and CDR2 FYNNEI come from the germline V gene. V was clipped by 6 bases and J by 4 bases; unmatched bases: 10. The CDR3 protein is CASREDRTVADTQYF. In nucleotides, the CDR3 is TGTGCCAGCAGAGAGGACAGGACTGTGGCAGATACGCAGTATTTT.